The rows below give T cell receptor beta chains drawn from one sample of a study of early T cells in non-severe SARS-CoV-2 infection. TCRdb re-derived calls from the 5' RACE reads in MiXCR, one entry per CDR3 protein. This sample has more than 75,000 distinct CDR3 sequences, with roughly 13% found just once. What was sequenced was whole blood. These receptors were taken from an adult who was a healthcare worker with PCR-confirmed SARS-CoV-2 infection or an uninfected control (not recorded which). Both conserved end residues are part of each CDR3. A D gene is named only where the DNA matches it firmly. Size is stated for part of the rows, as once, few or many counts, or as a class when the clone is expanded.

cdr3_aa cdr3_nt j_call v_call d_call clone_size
CASSPITGELFF TGTGCCAGCAGCCCTATTACCGGGGAGCTGTTTTTT TRBJ2-2 TRBV7-3 . many
CSARRTSSYNEQFF TGCAGTGCTAGAAGGACCAGCTCCTACAATGAGCAGTTCTTC TRBJ2-1 TRBV20-1 . .
CASSFSGHTQYF TGTGCCAGCAGCTTTAGCGGACATACGCAGTATTTT TRBJ2-3 TRBV7-9 . .
CSARDSRGRRGFTF TGCAGTGCTAGAGACTCCAGGGGACGACGGGGATTCACCTTC TRBJ1-2 TRBV20-1 . many
CRCGSVGNIQYF TGTCGGTGCGGGAGTGTCGGAAACATTCAGTACTTC TRBJ2-4 TRBV9 TRBD2 .
CASSIKQDHYNSPLHF TGTGCCAGCAGCATCAAACAGGACCACTATAATTCACCCCTCCACTTT TRBJ1-6 TRBV7-6 . few
CASSFQGILQPQHF TGTGCCAGCAGCTTCCAAGGGATTCTCCAGCCCCAGCATTTT TRBJ1-5 TRBV5-5 . many
CASSQGLGADPTNEKLFF TGTGCCAGCTCACAGGGTCTAGGTGCAGATCCAACTAATGAAAAACTGTTTTTT TRBJ1-4 TRBV18 . few
CASSQVGRATNEKLFF TGTGCCAGCAGCCAAGTTGGTCGGGCAACTAATGAAAAACTGTTTTTT TRBJ1-4 TRBV14 . .
CASSPKGTSGIPYEQYF TGTGCCAGCAGTCCCAAGGGCACTAGCGGGATCCCCTACGAGCAGTACTTC TRBJ2-7 TRBV2 TRBD2 .
CASSDLQTNGYTF TGTGCCAGCAGCGATTTACAGACCAATGGCTACACCTTC TRBJ1-2 TRBV7-9 . .